Given below is one T cell receptor beta chain in context. The antigen this receptor binds is unknown. Base qualities were left out, and no much larger clone turns up one base away. Ficoll-Paque density gradient centrifugation was used to isolate PBMCs. The data were obtained in a study of T-cell memory formation after mild COVID-19 (dated by TCRdb to the early 2020s). General notes on the study: Most TCR sequence clusters were specific to one of the two donors. T-cell clones expanding and contracting after mild COVID-19 in two donors were tracked by longitudinal TCRalpha and TCRbeta repertoire sequencing. The cohort comprised two young, previously healthy adult volunteers, one female and one male.

From cysteine to phenylalanine, the CDR3 is 14 amino acids long. The entry retains the CDR3 DNA only, 42 bases that are in frame from base 1. V gives up 1 base and J gives up 7 bases, and the segment between their germline ends measures 13 bases. CDR1 MGHRA and CDR2 YSYEKL were looked up in the germline V gene. The reads were generated on an Illumina NovaSeq 6000. TCRalpha and TCRbeta cDNA libraries were built by 5'RACE with constant-segment primers, adding sample barcodes and unique molecular identifiers. RNA was extracted from every sample with Trizol reagent. The libraries were amplified in two PCR steps, and the second step added a second sample barcode and Illumina TruSeq adapters. Sequencing of the libraries was done on an Illumina NovaSeq, producing 2 x 150 bp paired-end reads. For the original study's pipeline: With migec v1.2.7, reads were demultiplexed and then collapsed into UMI-guided consensus sequences. Using mixcr v2.1.11, UMI consensuses were aligned to TRA and TRB V and J templates and then assembled into clonotypes. A clonotype was counted as expanded or contracted only if both edgeR and NoisET called the change significant, with noise models trained on biological replicates. edgeR calls used a false discovery rate-adjusted p below 0.01 and a log2 fold-change threshold of 1. As an exploratory analysis of dynamics, PCA with hierarchical clustering was applied to max-normalized trajectories of the 1000 most abundant clonotypes. Separately sequenced CD4+ and CD8+ repertoires were used to assign the CD4 or CD8 phenotype of responding clones. The raw public reads went through TCRdb reprocessing: fastp at Q25, MiXCR clone calling, in-frame beta chains kept. Every distinct CDR3 protein forms one entry, paired with its most common genes and DNA. The V and J calls reflect TCRdb's pipeline rather than the authors' work. This sample gives under 550,000 distinct CDR3 sequences in total; approximately 19% of them show up just once. The leading ten clones occupy roughly 21% of the sample.

What the research found in general, with its limitations: Whether the second-wave clones peaking on day 37 were SARS-CoV-2 specific was not confirmed. The detection of some responding clones in pre-infection memory suggests that pre-existing cross-reactive memory T cells joined the SARS-CoV-2 response. Clones contracting from day 15 to 85 had balanced CD4/CD8 phenotypes, while a second wave expanding from day 15 to 37 was biased towards CD4+. Contracting CD4+ clones were located mainly in the CM and EM memory subsets, whereas CD8+ clones were found to be enriched in EMRA. Only a couple of mild cases were covered by the study, and larger cohorts that include severe cases with pre-infection samples were considered necessary.

The sequence was obtained from a man aged 18 to 35 who had mild COVID-19 (a few samples of this study predate the infection). The sample titles of this study are shuffled in the database, so cell type and time point are left out; the donor was told from shared clones. Sequenced: PBMCs or a T cell subset sorted from them (not recorded which). This sequence uses TRBV4-1 and TRBJ1-1, with the D gene too uncertain to name. The nucleotide sequence reads as follows: TGCGCCAGCAGCCAAGTCGGGAGAATTAATGAAGCTTTCTTT. The resulting protein is CASSQVGRINEAFF.